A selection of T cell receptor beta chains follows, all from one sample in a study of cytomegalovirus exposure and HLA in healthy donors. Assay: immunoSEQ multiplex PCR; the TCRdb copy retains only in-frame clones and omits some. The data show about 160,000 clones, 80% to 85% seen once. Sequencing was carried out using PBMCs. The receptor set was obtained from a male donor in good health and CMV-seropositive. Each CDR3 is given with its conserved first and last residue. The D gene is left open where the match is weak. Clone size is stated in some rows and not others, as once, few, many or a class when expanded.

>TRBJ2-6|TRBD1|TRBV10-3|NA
CAITPTGGRSGANGLTF
TGTGCCATCACCCCGACAGGGGGGAGGTCTGGGGCCAACGGCCTGACTTTC
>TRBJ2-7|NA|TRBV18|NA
CASSPQLFGGQNEYEQYF
TGTGCCAGCTCACCACAGTTGTTCGGGGGGCAAAACGAATACGAGCAGTACTTC
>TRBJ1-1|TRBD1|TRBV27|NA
CASLQGVNTEAFF
TGTGCCAGCTTACAGGGGGTGAACACTGAAGCTTTCTTT
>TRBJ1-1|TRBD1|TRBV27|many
CASSPIRQGRTEAFF
TGTGCCAGCAGCCCCATCCGACAGGGGAGGACTGAAGCTTTCTTT
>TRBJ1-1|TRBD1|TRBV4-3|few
CASSHNPGGNTEAFF
TGCGCCAGCAGCCATAATCCAGGGGGGAATACTGAAGCTTTCTTT
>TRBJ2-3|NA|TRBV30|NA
CAWRNGIEDTQYF
TGTGCCTGGAGGAACGGGATCGAAGATACGCAGTATTTT
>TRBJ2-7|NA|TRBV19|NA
CASSARRGDEQYF
TGTGCCAGTAGTGCTCGCAGGGGAGACGAGCAGTACTTC
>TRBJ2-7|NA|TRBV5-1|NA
CASSPDSSYEQYF
TGCGCCAGCAGCCCTGACAGCTCCTACGAGCAGTACTTC
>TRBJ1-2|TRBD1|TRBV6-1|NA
CASSETGGVGYTF
TGTGCCAGCAGTGAAACAGGGGGAGTCGGCTACACCTTC
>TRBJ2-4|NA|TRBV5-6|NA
CASSLTGENSQYF
TGTGCCAGCAGCTTAACCGGGGAAAACAGTCAGTACTTC
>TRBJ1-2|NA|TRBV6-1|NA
CASSGDAGGRYGYTF
TGTGCCAGCAGTGGAGACGCGGGGGGTCGGTATGGCTACACCTTC
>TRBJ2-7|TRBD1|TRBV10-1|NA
CASSESGPSDRDEQYF
TGCGCCAGCAGTGAGTCGGGTCCCTCGGACAGGGACGAGCAGTACTTC
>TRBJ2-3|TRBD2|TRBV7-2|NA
CASSLRLAGTSTDTQYF
TGTGCCAGCAGCCTCCGACTAGCGGGGACTAGCACAGATACGCAGTATTTT
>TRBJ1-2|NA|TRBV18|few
CASSPGAARTGGYTF
TGTGCCAGCTCACCAGGAGCGGCGAGAACCGGGGGCTACACCTTC
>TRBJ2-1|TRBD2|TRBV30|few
CAWSQSLAGINEQFF
TGTGCCTGGAGCCAATCACTAGCGGGGATCAATGAGCAGTTCTTC
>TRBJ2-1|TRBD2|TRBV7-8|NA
CASSSIAGGPHEQFF
TGTGCCAGCAGCTCAATAGCGGGGGGGCCGCATGAGCAGTTCTTC
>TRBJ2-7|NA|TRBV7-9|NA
CASSRTYEQYF
TGTGCCAGCAGCCGAACATACGAGCAGTACTTC
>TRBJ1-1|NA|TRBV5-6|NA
CASSPGAGDNTEAFF
TGTGCCAGCAGCCCCGGGGCGGGGGATAACACTGAAGCTTTCTTT
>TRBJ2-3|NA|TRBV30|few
CAGGSQNTDTQYF
TGTGCCGGAGGTAGCCAAAATACAGATACGCAGTATTTT
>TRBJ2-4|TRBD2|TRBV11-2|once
CASSPMGGSRNSQYF
TGTGCCAGCAGCCCCATGGGGGGGTCGAGGAACAGTCAGTACTTC
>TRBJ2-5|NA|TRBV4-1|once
CASSQFSGLGETQYF
TGCGCCAGCAGCCAGTTCAGCGGGCTGGGGGAGACCCAGTACTTC
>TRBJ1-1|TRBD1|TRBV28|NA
CASSFADRSGGGTEAFF
TGTGCCAGCAGTTTTGCGGACAGGTCCGGGGGGGGCACTGAAGCTTTCTTT
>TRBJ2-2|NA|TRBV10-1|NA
CASSAGGSGELFF
TGCGCCAGCAGTGCCGGAGGGTCCGGGGAGCTGTTTTTT
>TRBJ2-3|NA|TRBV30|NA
CAWSVQWDTQYF
TGTGCCTGGAGTGTACAATGGGATACGCAGTATTTT
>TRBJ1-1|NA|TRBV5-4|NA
CASSSQGRNTEAFF
TGTGCCAGCAGTTCACAGGGCAGGAACACTGAAGCTTTCTTT
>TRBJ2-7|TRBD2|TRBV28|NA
CASSPTSGRAWNEQYF
TGTGCCAGCAGTCCGACTAGCGGGAGGGCCTGGAACGAGCAGTACTTC
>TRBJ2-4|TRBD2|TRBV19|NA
CASSKTSGSGKNIQYF
TGTGCCAGTAGTAAGACTAGCGGGAGCGGCAAAAACATTCAGTACTTC
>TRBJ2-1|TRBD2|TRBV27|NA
CASTSRLAGEYNEQFF
TGTGCCAGCACCTCGAGGCTAGCGGGGGAGTACAATGAGCAGTTCTTC
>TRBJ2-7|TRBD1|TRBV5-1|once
CASSVRQGYEQYF
TGCGCCAGCAGCGTCCGACAGGGCTACGAGCAGTACTTC
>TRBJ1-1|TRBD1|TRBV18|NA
CASSPGGQGIGDTEAFF
TGTGCCAGCTCACCGGGGGGACAGGGAATAGGGGACACTGAAGCTTTCTTT
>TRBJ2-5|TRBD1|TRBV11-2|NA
CASSPWTGGGETQYF
TGTGCCAGCAGCCCGTGGACAGGGGGCGGGGAGACCCAGTACTTC
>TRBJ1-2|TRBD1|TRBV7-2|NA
CASSPSDRGYGYTF
TGTGCCAGCAGCCCGTCAGACAGGGGATATGGCTACACCTTC
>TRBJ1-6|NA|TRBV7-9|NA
CASSLAGAYNSPLHF
TGTGCCAGCAGCTTAGCTGGAGCGTATAATTCACCCCTCCACTTT
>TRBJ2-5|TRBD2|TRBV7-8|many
CASSPRPRGGSEETQYF
TGTGCCAGCAGCCCTCGTCCACGCGGGGGTTCAGAAGAGACCCAGTACTTC
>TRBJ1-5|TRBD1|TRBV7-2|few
CASSPQGGSNQPQHF
TGTGCCAGCAGCCCACAGGGGGGTAGCAATCAGCCCCAGCATTTT
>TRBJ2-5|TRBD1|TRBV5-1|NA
CASTRDRGVETQYF
TGCGCCAGCACCCGGGACAGGGGGGTAGAGACCCAGTACTTC
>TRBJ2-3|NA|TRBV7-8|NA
CASSLAGGLQITDTQYF
TGTGCCAGCAGCTTAGCGGGGGGGCTCCAAATCACAGATACGCAGTATTTT
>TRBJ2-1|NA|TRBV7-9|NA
CASSLSRSPGERGFF
TGTGCCAGCAGCTTATCAAGAAGCCCGGGCGAAAGGGGGTTCTTC